These 11 T cell receptor beta chains share one sample of origin, sequenced in a study of blood T cell repertoires in COVID-19. The repertoire was sequenced with immunoSEQ multiplex PCR; TCRdb's copy has only in-frame clones and lacks some. The repertoire includes approximately 180,000 clones, about 87% of them detected once, and roughly 1.5% sits in the top ten. Sequencing was done on a sample of peripheral blood. Receptors were obtained from a woman between 45 and 65 years old with acute or convalescent COVID-19.

V usage is TRBV4-1 and J usage is TRBJ1-5, with TRBD1 matching over 11 bases. Germline loops: CDR1 MGHRA, CDR2 YSYEKL. CDR3 length: 15 residues. J gave up 4 bases and V 5 bases, and 4 bases lay outside the gene matches. The CDR3 loop is CASSLGQGGNQPQHF. The CDR3, as DNA: TGCGCCAGCAGCTTGGGACAGGGGGGGAATCAGCCCCAGCATTTT.

The V and J genes are TRBV28 and TRBJ1-2, with 11 nucleotides matching TRBD1. Losses at the gene ends were 2 bases for V and 7 bases for J; bases not matched to a gene: 6. Germline CDR1 is MDHEN and CDR2 is SYDVKM. The length of the CDR3 is 15 residues. The chain's CDR3 is CASSLGQGAYFGYTF. As DNA, the CDR3 is TGTGCCAGCAGTTTAGGACAGGGGGCCTACTTTGGCTACACCTTC.

This chain connects TRBV3-1 (or the pseudogene TRBV3-2) to TRBJ2-7; TRBD1 agrees at 8 bases. The CDR3 consists of 12 residues. J gave up 9 bases and V 8 bases, and 9 bases lay outside the gene matches. Germline V gene sequence: CDR1 LGHDT, CDR2 YNNKEL (reference sequence). CDR3 protein: CASGTGTPGQYF. The CDR3 coding sequence is TGTGCCAGCGGGACAGGCACTCCTGGGCAGTACTTC.

V is TRBV5-6 and J is TRBJ1-2, with D hard to call. CDR3 length equals 15 residues. Per germline, CDR1 SGHDT and CDR2 YYEEEE. V lost 0 bases and J lost 6, with 15 bases in between. The CDR3 loop is CASSLGYLPMHGYTF. The CDR3 DNA reads TGTGCCAGCAGCTTGGGCTATCTCCCGATGCATGGCTACACCTTC.

V and J are TRBV2 and TRBJ2-2, with 12 positions matching TRBD2. The V and J ends lost 6 bases and 5 bases, in that order; junction bases with no gene match: 7. CDR1 and CDR2 from the germline V gene are SNHLY and FYNNEI. The CDR3 is 16 residues long. The CDR3 here is CASSLGLAGNTGELFF. CDR3 coding DNA: TGTGCCAGCAGCCTTGGACTAGCGGGGAATACCGGGGAGCTGTTTTTT. The full variable domain, with the rest looked up from reference TRBV2 and TRBJ2-2, is EPEVTQTPSHQVTQMGQEVILRCVPISNHLYFYWYRQILGQKVEFLVSFYNNEISEKSEIFDDQFSVERPDGSNFTLKIRSTKLEDSAMYFCASSLGLAGNTGELFFGEGSRLTVL.

This chain connects TRBV11-2 to TRBJ2-5, with a weak D call TRBD1 (6 bases). The CDR3 is made up of 13 amino acids. Germline loops: CDR1 SGHAT, CDR2 FQNNGV. The ends were cut back, 3 bases at V and 3 bases at J, with 8 bases in the middle. DNA of the CDR3: TGTGCCAGCAGCTTTGGGACAAAAGAGACCCAGTACTTC. This encodes CASSFGTKETQYF.

This clone appeared a single time. The chain links TRBV7-6 to TRBJ1-4; D is ambiguous. Germline CDR1 reads SGHVS; CDR2 reads FNYEAQ. V lost 2 bases and J lost 0, with 4 bases in between. CDR3 length: 14 residues. The CDR3 coding sequence is TGTGCCAGCAGCTTAACTGCAACTAATGAAAAACTGTTTTTT. This codes for CASSLTATNEKLFF.

The chain recombines TRBV2 with TRBJ1-2; 7 nucleotides line up with TRBD1. The germline V gene encodes CDR1 SNHLY and CDR2 FYNNEI. There are 14 residues in the CDR3. V lost 4 bases, J lost 0 bases, and 2 bases stayed unmatched. The CDR3 here is CASSGDSSNYGYTF. The CDR3 coding sequence is TGTGCCAGCAGTGGGGACAGTTCTAACTATGGCTACACCTTC.

J is TRBJ1-6 and V is TRBV18, with TRBD1 as a possible D gene (5 bases). Germline CDR1 KGHSH, CDR2 LQKENI. The CDR3 has 13 amino acids. V lost 3 bases and J 9 bases, leaving 9 bases between the germline ends. The CDR3 protein is CASSPPTASPLHF. CDR3 DNA: TGTGCCAGCTCACCCCCGACAGCTTCACCCCTCCACTTT.

The chain has TRBV3-1 (or the pseudogene TRBV3-2) and TRBJ2-1, with 8 nucleotides matching TRBD2. V lost 2 bases and J lost 16; bases outside the gene matches: 4. CDR1 is LGHDT, CDR2 YNNKEL, per germline (reference sequence). The CDR3 runs 11 residues. The CDR3 coding sequence is TGTGCCAGCAGCCAAAGCGGGAGAGCATTCTTC. This gives the protein CASSQSGRAFF.

The chain links TRBV4-3 to TRBJ2-7; D gene ambiguous. Trimming stripped 0 bases from V and 0 bases from J, with 15 bases between. Germline V lookup: CDR1 LGHNA, CDR2 YSLEER. This CDR3 spans 17 amino acids. For the CDR3, the DNA is TGCGCCAGCAGCCAAGAACAAGCGAACCGGAGCTCCTACGAGCAGTACTTC. Translation: CASSQEQANRSSYEQYF.